Below, 2 T cell receptor beta chains from the same sample are listed, as sequenced in a study of blood T cell repertoires in COVID-19. Here immunoSEQ multiplex PCR was the method, and the copy in TCRdb shows in-frame clones only, minus some. The data show about 90,000 clones, under 95% seen once. Sequencing used peripheral blood. These receptors were taken from a human donor with active COVID-19. The donor label of this sample is uncertain.

The chain joins TRBV6-5 to TRBJ1-3; TRBD1 agrees at 11 bases. After removal of 5 bases from V and 8 bases from J, the junction contained 5 bases not matched to a gene. Looked up from germline, CDR1 is MNHEY and CDR2 is SVGAGI. The CDR3 is made up of 14 amino acids. CDR3 in DNA: TGTGCCAGCAGTCTAGGGACAGGGGGTTACACCATATATTTT. Translating gives CASSLGTGGYTIYF.

This clone was seen more than once but under ten times. The chain links TRBV5-1 to TRBJ1-6, with TRBD1 identical over 8 bases. The CDR3 has 15 residues. J lost 9 bases, V lost 4 bases, and 9 bases had no gene match. The germline gives CDR1 SGHRS, CDR2 YFSETQ. The CDR3 region has the DNA TGCGCCAGCAGCACCTCAGGGGGCGAGTCTTCACCCCTCCACTTT. Its protein product is CASSTSGGESSPLHF.